This T cell receptor (beta chain) was found in a study of blood T cell repertoires in COVID-19. As for the study in general: PBMCs, B-cell-depleted T cells, or T cells were the source of the cDNA or gDNA that made up the material.

Profiled with immunoSEQ multiplex PCR; TCRdb holds only in-frame clones, not every one. Seen here are 110,000 or so clones, about 89% observed once, and the top ten hold about a fifth. Sequencing was carried out using peripheral blood. This receptor was obtained from a human donor with acute or convalescent COVID-19. The donor label of this sample is uncertain.

The CDR3 protein is CASSPSGYTIYF. DNA for the CDR3: TGTGCCAGCAGCCCTTCCGGGTACACCATATATTTT. The V gene is TRBV3-1 (or the pseudogene TRBV3-2), the J gene TRBJ1-3, with D unresolved. The CDR3 contains 12 residues. V was trimmed by 4 bases and J by 8 bases, leaving 9 bases between them. Germline values: CDR1 LGHDT, CDR2 YNNKEL (reference sequence).